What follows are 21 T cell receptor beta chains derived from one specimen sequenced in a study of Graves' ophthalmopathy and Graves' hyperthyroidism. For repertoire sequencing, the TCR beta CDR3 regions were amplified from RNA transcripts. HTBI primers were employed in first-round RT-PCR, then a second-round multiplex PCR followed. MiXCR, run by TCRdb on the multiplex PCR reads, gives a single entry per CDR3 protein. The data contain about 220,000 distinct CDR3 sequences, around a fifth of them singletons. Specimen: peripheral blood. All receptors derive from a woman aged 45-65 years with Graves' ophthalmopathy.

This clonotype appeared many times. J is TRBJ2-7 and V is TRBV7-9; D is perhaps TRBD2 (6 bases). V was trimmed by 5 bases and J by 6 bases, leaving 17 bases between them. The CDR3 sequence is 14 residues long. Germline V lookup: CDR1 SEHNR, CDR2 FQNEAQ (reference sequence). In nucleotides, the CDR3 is TGTGCCAGCAGCCGTGGCGGGGAGGTATTCGAGCAGTACTTC. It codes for CASSRGGEVFEQYF.

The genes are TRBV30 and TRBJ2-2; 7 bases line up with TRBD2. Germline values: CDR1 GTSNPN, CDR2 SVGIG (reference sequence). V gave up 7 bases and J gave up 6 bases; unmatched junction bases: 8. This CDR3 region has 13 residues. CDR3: CALIREESGELFF. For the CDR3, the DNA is TGTGCCTTAATCCGGGAGGAGTCCGGGGAGCTGTTTTTT.

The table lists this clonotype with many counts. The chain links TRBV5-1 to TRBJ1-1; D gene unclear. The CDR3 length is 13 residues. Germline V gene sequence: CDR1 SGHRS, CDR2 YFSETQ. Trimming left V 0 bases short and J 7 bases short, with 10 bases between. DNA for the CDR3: TGCGCCAGCAGCTTGGATTTGAGACTTGAAGCTTTCTTT. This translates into CASSLDLRLEAFF.

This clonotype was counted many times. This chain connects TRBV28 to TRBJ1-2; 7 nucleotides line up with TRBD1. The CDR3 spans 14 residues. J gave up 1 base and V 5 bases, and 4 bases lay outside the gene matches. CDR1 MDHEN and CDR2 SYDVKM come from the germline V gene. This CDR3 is CASSINRGNYGYTF. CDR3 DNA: TGTGCCAGCAGTATTAACAGGGGTAACTATGGCTACACCTTC.

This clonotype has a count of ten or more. CDR3 residues: CASSADRGHPGTQHF. CDR3 DNA: TGTGCCAGCAGTGCGGACAGGGGGCACCCCGGGACCCAGCATTTT. The chain joins TRBV28 to TRBJ1-5, with 11 bases matching TRBD1. CDR3 length equals 15 residues. Germline trimming cut 5 bases from V and 11 bases from J; bases unmatched to any gene: 11. The germline V gene has CDR1 MDHEN and CDR2 SYDVKM. The full variable domain, in which reference TRBV28 and TRBJ1-5 provide the parts outside the CDR3, is DVKVTQSSRYLVKRTGEKVFLECVQDMDHENMFWYRQDPGLGLRLIYFSYDVKMKEKGDIPEGYSVSREKKERFSLILESASTNQTSMYLCASSADRGHPGTQHFGDGTRLSIL.

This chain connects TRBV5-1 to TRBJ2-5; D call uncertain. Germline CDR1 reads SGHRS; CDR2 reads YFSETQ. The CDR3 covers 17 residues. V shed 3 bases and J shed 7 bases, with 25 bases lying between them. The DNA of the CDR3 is TGCGCCAGCAGCTGGGCCCCCGGTCGAGAGGTCCTCGGGACCCAGTACTTC. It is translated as CASSWAPGREVLGTQYF.

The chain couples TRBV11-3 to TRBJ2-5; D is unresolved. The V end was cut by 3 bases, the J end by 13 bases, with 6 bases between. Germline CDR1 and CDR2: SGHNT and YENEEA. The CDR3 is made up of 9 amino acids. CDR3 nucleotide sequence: TGTGCCAGCAGCTTCTGGATGTACTTC. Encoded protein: CASSFWMYF.

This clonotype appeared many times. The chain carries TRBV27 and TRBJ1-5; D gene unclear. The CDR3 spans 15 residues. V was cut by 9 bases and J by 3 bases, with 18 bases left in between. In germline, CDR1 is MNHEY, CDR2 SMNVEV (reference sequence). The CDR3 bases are TGTGCCAGAACTCCCCCCGGTAACAACAATCAGCCCCAGCATTTT. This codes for CARTPPGNNNQPQHF.

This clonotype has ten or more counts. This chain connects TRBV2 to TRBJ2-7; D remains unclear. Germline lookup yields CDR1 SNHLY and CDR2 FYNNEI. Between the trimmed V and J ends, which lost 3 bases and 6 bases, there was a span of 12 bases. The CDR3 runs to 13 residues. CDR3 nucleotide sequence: TGTGCCAGCAGTGAGGGGAACCTCGGCGAGCAGTACTTC. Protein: CASSEGNLGEQYF.

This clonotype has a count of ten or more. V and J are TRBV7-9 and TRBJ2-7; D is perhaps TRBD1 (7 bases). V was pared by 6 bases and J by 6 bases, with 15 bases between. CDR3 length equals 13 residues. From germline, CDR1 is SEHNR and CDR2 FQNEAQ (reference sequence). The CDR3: CASRSTRGVEQYF. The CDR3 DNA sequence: TGTGCCAGCAGGTCGACCAGGGGGGTCGAGCAGTACTTC. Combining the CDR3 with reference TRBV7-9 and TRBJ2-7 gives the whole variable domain DTGVSQNPRHKITKRGQNVTFRCDPISEHNRLYWYRQTLGQGPEFLTYFQNEAQLEKSRLLSDRFSAERPKGSFSTLEIQRTEQGDSAMYLCASRSTRGVEQYFGPGTRLTVT.

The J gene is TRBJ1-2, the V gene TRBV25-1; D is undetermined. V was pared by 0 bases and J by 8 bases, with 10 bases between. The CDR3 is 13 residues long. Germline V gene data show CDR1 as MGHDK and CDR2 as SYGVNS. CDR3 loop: CASSEYLPGGYTF. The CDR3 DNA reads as TGTGCCAGCAGTGAATATTTGCCCGGCGGCTACACCTTC.

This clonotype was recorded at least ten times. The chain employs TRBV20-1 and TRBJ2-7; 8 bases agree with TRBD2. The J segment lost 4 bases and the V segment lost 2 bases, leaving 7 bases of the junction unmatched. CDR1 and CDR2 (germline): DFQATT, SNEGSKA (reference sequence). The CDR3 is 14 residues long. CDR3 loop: CSARTGTSAYEQYF. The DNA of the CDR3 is TGCAGTGCTAGAACAGGGACTAGTGCGTACGAGCAGTACTTC.

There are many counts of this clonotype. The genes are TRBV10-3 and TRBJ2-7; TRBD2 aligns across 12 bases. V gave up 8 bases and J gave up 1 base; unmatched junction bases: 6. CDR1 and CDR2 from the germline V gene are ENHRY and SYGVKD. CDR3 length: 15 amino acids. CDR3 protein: CAIGILAGGSYEQYF. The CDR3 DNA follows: TGTGCCATCGGGATCCTAGCGGGAGGGTCCTACGAGCAGTACTTC.

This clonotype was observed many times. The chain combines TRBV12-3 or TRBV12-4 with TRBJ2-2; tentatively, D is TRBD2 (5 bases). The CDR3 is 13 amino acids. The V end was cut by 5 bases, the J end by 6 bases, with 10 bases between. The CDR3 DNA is TGTGCCAGCAGTCCGGGATTCGCCGGGGAGCTGTTTTTT. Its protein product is CASSPGFAGELFF.

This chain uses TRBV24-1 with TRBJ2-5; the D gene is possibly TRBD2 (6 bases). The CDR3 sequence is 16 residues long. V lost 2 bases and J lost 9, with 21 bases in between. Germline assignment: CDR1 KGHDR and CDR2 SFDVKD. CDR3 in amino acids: CATSDSEGQGRRPQYF. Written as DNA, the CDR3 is TGTGCCACCAGTGATTCAGAGGGGCAAGGGAGGAGGCCCCAGTACTTC.

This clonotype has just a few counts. This chain's CDR3 is CASSYSPGLAGEKETQYF. The CDR3 DNA follows: TGTGCCAGCAGTTACTCGCCGGGACTAGCGGGAGAAAAAGAGACCCAGTACTTC. V and J are TRBV6-5 and TRBJ2-5; 14 nucleotides line up with TRBD2. Germline-derived CDR1 and CDR2 are MNHEY and SVGAGI. This CDR3 comprises 18 residues. V lost 0 bases, J lost 3 bases, and 6 bases stayed unmatched.

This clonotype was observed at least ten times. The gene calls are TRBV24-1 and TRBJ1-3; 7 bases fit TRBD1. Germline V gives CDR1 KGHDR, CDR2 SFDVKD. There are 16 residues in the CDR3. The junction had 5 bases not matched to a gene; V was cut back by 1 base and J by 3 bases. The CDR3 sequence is CATSDFLQGCGNTIYF. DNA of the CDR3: TGTGCCACCAGTGATTTTTTACAGGGGTGTGGAAACACCATATATTTT.

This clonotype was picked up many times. The CDR3 sequence is CASSPRDSRHKETQYF. CDR3 bases: TGTGCCAGCAGCCCACGGGACTCCCGACACAAAGAGACCCAGTACTTC. The chain recombines TRBV5-4 with TRBJ2-5, with D perhaps matching TRBD2 (6 bases). Germline lookup yields CDR1 SGHNT and CDR2 YYREEE (reference sequence). The V end lost 4 bases, the J end lost 3 bases, and 19 bases lay between the germline ends. The CDR3 consists of 16 residues.

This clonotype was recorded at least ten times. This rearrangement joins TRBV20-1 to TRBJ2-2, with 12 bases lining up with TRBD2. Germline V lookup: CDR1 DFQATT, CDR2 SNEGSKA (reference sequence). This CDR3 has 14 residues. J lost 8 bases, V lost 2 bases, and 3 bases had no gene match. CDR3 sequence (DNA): TGCAGTGCTAGACTAGCGGGAGGGGGTGGGGAGCTGTTTTTT. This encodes CSARLAGGGGELFF.

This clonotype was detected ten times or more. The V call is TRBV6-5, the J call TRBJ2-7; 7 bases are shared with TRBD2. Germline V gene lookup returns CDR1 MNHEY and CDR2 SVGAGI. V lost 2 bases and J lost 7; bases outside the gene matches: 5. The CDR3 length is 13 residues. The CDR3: CASSYRTREEQYF. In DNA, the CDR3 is TGTGCCAGCAGTTACCGGACGCGGGAGGAGCAGTACTTC.

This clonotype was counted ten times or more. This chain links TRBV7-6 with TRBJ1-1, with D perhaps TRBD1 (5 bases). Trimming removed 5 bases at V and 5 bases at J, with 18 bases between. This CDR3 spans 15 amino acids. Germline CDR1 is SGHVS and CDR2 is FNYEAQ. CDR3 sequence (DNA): TGTGCCAGCAGCACGCAGCAGGGAGGTAAAACTGAAGCTTTCTTT. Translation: CASSTQQGGKTEAFF.